This TCR beta chain emerged from a study of cytomegalovirus exposure and HLA in healthy donors. Study results and limitations: Researchers reported in a later analysis that common viral pathogens appeared linked to several top clusters. Reports described diagnosis of cytomegalovirus status by the classifier as highly specific and sensitive.

CDR1 and CDR2 from the germline V gene are MNHNS and SASEGT. V was trimmed by 5 bases and J by 7 bases, leaving 18 bases between them. The CDR3 is 14 amino acids. The PCR contained 60 Vbeta and 13 Jbeta primers. Assay used: immunoSEQ multiplex PCR; TCRdb lists only in-frame clones, some missing. This sample has over 100,000 clones, with 55% to 70% found just once. Concerning this clone itself: What it binds is unknown.

Sample: PBMCs. This sequence was found in a young woman in good health and CMV-seronegative. The rearrangement joins TRBV6-1 to TRBJ2-7; D is possibly TRBD1 (5 bases). The CDR3 loop reads CASSPGTLGVEQYF. CDR3 sequence (DNA): TGTGCCAGCAGTCCAGGTACGCTAGGGGTTGAGCAGTACTTC.